Presented here are 16 T cell receptor beta chains from one specimen sequenced in a study of cytomegalovirus exposure and HLA in healthy donors. Researchers ran the PCR with 60 Vbeta and 13 Jbeta primers. Clones were sequenced by immunoSEQ multiplex PCR, and TCRdb holds only the in-frame ones, with some missing. The sample yields some 77,000 clones, roughly 76% seen once. The sequencing sample was made of PBMCs. Receptors originate from a woman aged 40 to 50 in good health and CMV-seronegative.

The gene calls are TRBV7-3 and TRBJ1-2; 9 positions match TRBD1. The J segment lost 3 bases and the V segment lost 5 bases, leaving 7 bases of the junction unmatched. The CDR3 spans 15 residues. The germline V gene has CDR1 SGHTA and CDR2 FQGTGA. The CDR3 DNA reads TGTGCCAGCAGCCCCACGGGACAGGGCGACTATGGCTACACCTTC. The encoded protein is CASSPTGQGDYGYTF.

The genes are TRBV7-2 and TRBJ2-3; 9 nucleotides agree with TRBD2. This CDR3 has 17 residues. V gave up 3 bases and J gave up 4 bases; unmatched junction bases: 11. Germline CDR1 is SGHTA and CDR2 is FQGNSA. CDR3 coding DNA: TGTGCCAGCAGCTTGGGATTGGGGGCGGGAGGGGCAGATACGCAGTATTTT. Amino acids: CASSLGLGAGGADTQYF.

This chain connects TRBV29-1 to TRBJ1-2, with 12 bases fitting TRBD1. After removal of 5 bases from V and 7 bases from J, the junction contained 11 bases not matched to a gene. Germline CDR1 SQVTM, CDR2 ANQGSEA. This CDR3 contains 15 residues. The CDR3 here is CSVFSPGQGAGGYTF. DNA for the CDR3: TGCAGCGTTTTCTCTCCGGGACAGGGGGCTGGTGGCTACACCTTC.

The gene calls are TRBV29-1 and TRBJ2-3, with a tentative D call TRBD2 (6 bases). The CDR3 consists of 14 residues. In germline, CDR1 is SQVTM, CDR2 ANQGSEA. Trimming removed 2 bases from V and 0 bases from J, with 9 bases in between. The CDR3 is CSVEMGGSTDTQYF. The CDR3 coding sequence is TGCAGCGTTGAAATGGGGGGAAGCACAGATACGCAGTATTTT.

This chain joins TRBV2 and TRBJ1-3, with D perhaps TRBD1 (5 bases). This CDR3 region has 16 residues. The V gene lost 7 bases and the J gene lost 2 bases, with 18 bases spanning the gap. In germline, CDR1 is SNHLY, CDR2 FYNNEI. As DNA, the CDR3 is TGTGCCAGCACCAGGAACCCCGGGGGGACTGGAAACACCATATATTTT. Residues: CASTRNPGGTGNTIYF.

The chain recombines TRBV4-3 with TRBJ2-3, with TRBD1 matching 7 bases. J was trimmed by 3 bases and V by 5 bases; bases with no gene match: 5. In germline, CDR1 is LGHNA, CDR2 YSLEER. The CDR3 spans 14 residues. The CDR3 loop reads CASSADRDTDTQYF. The CDR3 DNA reads as TGCGCCAGCAGCGCCGACAGGGATACAGATACGCAGTATTTT.

The CDR3 protein is CASSITGYSYNEQFF. The CDR3 nucleotides are TGTGCCAGTAGTATAACAGGGTATTCCTACAATGAGCAGTTCTTC. The chain recombines TRBV19 with TRBJ2-1; D perhaps matches TRBD1 (6 bases). Trimming left V 2 bases short and J 1 base short, with 9 bases between. CDR3 length equals 15 residues. In germline, CDR1 is LNHDA, CDR2 SQIVND (reference sequence).

The V and J genes are TRBV5-1 and TRBJ2-5; 12 bases are a match to TRBD2. V was clipped by 5 bases and J by 1 base; unmatched bases: 9. There are 17 residues in the CDR3. Germline CDR1 and CDR2: SGHRS and YFSETQ. CDR3 bases: TGCGCCAGCAGTTTAAGTGCGACTAGCGGGAGCCAAGAGACCCAGTACTTC. This translates into CASSLSATSGSQETQYF.

V is TRBV27 and J is TRBJ2-7, with D possibly being TRBD1 (6 bases). Trimming removed 2 bases at V and 2 bases at J, with 13 bases between. The CDR3 is 15 residues long. CDR1 is MNHEY and CDR2 is SMNVEV in the germline V gene (reference sequence). The CDR3 reads CASSLGGRATYEQYF. CDR3 DNA sequence: TGTGCCAGCAGTTTAGGGGGCAGAGCTACCTACGAGCAGTACTTC.

This clone was found a few times. The chain combines TRBV7-9 with TRBJ2-3, with D hard to call. The CDR3 extends over 15 amino acids. The V gene's germline CDR1 is SEHNR and CDR2 FQNEAQ (reference sequence). Between the trimmed V and J ends, which lost 5 bases and 5 bases, there was a span of 17 bases. CDR3 protein: CASSLPPMALDTQYF. The CDR3 DNA is TGTGCCAGCAGCCTCCCCCCGATGGCTCTAGATACGCAGTATTTT.

The CDR3 sequence is CSANGGSAFF. The CDR3 DNA reads TGCAGCGCGAATGGCGGCTCAGCTTTCTTT. The chain uses TRBV29-1 and TRBJ1-1, with D unresolved. Trimming took off 7 bases at V and 10 bases at J, with 13 bases between the two ends. Germline V CDR1 and CDR2: SQVTM, ANQGSEA. The CDR3 has 10 residues.

The V gene is TRBV7-9, the J gene TRBJ1-4, with 9 bases identical to TRBD1. The CDR3 runs 15 residues. With 3 bases clipped from V and 11 bases from J, the junction kept 10 bases outside the gene matches. CDR1 is SEHNR, CDR2 FQNEAQ, per germline (reference sequence). The CDR3 protein is CASSFGTGKFEKLFF. The CDR3 DNA sequence: TGTGCCAGCAGCTTCGGGACAGGGAAGTTTGAGAAACTGTTTTTT. Drawing the rest from reference TRBV7-9 and TRBJ1-4, the complete variable domain is DTGVSQNPRHKITKRGQNVTFRCDPISEHNRLYWYRQTLGQGPEFLTYFQNEAQLEKSRLLSDRFSAERPKGSFSTLEIQRTEQGDSAMYLCASSFGTGKFEKLFFGSGTQLSVL.

CDR3 coding DNA: TGTGCCACCATGGAAGACACGGGGATGAACGAGCAGTACTTC. The encoded protein is CATMEDTGMNEQYF. The rearrangement joins TRBV7-9 to TRBJ2-7; perhaps TRBD2 as D (5 bases). CDR1 and CDR2 (germline): SEHNR, FQNEAQ (reference sequence). The CDR3 has 14 amino acids. V was cut by 10 bases and J by 5 bases, with 21 bases left in between.

The chain is built from TRBV10-3 and TRBJ2-3; weak D call: TRBD2 (6 bases). The germline CDR1 and CDR2 sequences are ENHRY and SYGVKD. The CDR3 contains 14 residues. Trimming pared 8 bases from V and 2 bases from J, leaving 14 bases between. The CDR3 DNA is TGTGCCATCTGGGGCGGGGACTCCACAGATACGCAGTATTTT. It codes for CAIWGGDSTDTQYF.

This chain links TRBV30 with TRBJ1-1; D is uncertain. CDR1 GTSNPN and CDR2 SVGIG come from the germline V gene (reference sequence). Trimming cost V 5 bases and J 9 bases, with 10 bases left between them. This CDR3 is 10 amino acids long. As DNA, the CDR3 is TGTGCCTGGGGGCAAGGCCAAGCTTTCTTT. It yields the protein CAWGQGQAFF.

The CDR3 spells CASSLGPSGSVYEQYF. CDR3 sequence (DNA): TGTGCCAGCAGCTTAGGCCCTAGCGGGAGTGTGTACGAGCAGTACTTC. This sequence joins TRBV7-3 and TRBJ2-7; 10 bases fit TRBD2. CDR1 and CDR2 from the germline V gene are SGHTA and FQGTGA. The CDR3 totals 16 residues. V was pared by 2 bases and J by 4 bases, with 8 bases of the junction left unmatched.